This T cell receptor beta chain stems from a study of shared clonotypes between healthy human individuals. As for the study in general: Two female and three male donors aged 18 to 49 were enrolled. Study-wide findings and caveats: Specimens sampled were limited to blood, with tissue repertoires likely differing. Clonotypes shared by all four donors outscored non-shared clonotypes in generation probability.

The CDR3 runs 15 residues. V lost 8 bases, J lost 0 bases, and 15 bases lay in between. CDR1 and CDR2 (germline): KGHSH, LQKENI. None of the donors, who were healthy HIV-negative adults, had recently had acute infections or vaccinations. TCRdb's table, derived via immunoSEQ multiplex PCR, lists solely in-frame clones and lacks some. The table includes a few million clones, roughly nine tenths detected once. Comment on this clone: No antigen is known for it.

The source material was naive CD4+ T cells sorted from blood. Regarding subset: CD45RA+ positively selected. This receptor was obtained from a man younger than 35 in good health. The V gene is TRBV18, the J gene TRBJ2-3; D may be TRBD2 (5 bases). This chain's CDR3 is CASQWTATSTDTQYF. For the CDR3, the DNA is TGTGCCAGCCAGTGGACTGCAACTAGCACAGATACGCAGTATTTT.